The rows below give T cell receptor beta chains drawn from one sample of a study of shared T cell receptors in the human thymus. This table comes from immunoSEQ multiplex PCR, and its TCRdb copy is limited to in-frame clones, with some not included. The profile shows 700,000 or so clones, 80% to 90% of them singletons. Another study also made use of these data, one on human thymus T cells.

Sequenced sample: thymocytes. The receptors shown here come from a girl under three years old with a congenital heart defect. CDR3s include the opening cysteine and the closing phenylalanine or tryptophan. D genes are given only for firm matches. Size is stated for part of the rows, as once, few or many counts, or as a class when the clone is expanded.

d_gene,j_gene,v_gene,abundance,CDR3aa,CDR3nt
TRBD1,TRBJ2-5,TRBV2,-,CARDRGETQYF,TGTGCCAGAGACAGGGGGGAGACCCAGTACTTC
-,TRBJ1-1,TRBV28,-,CASSERTEDTEAFF,TGTGCCAGCAGTGAACGGACGGAGGACACTGAAGCTTTCTTT
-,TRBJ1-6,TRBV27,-,CASSRTVPGGSPLHF,TGTGCCAGCAGTCGGACAGTGCCAGGAGGTTCACCCCTCCACTTT
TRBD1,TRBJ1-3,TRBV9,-,CASSVGGQSGNTIYF,TGTGCCAGCAGCGTCGGGGGACAGTCGGGAAACACCATATATTTT
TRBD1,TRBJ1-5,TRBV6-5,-,CASRGTGDDQPQHF,TGTGCCAGCAGGGGGACAGGGGACGATCAGCCCCAGCATTTT
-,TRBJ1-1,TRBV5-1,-,CASSVRQHMNTEAFF,TGCGCCAGCAGCGTAAGACAGCACATGAACACTGAAGCTTTCTTT
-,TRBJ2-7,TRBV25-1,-,CASSESLGKAYEQYF,TGTGCCAGCAGTGAATCCCTCGGGAAAGCCTACGAGCAGTACTTC
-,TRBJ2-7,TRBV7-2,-,CASSLALGQEYF,TGTGCCAGCAGCTTAGCGCTGGGACAAGAGTACTTC
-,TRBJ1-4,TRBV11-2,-,CASSPFGGGNEKLFF,TGTGCCAGCAGCCCCTTTGGGGGGGGCAATGAAAAACTGTTTTTT
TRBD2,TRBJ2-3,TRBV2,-,CASGRGGRDTQYF,TGTGCCAGCGGTCGGGGGGGGCGGGATACGCAGTATTTT
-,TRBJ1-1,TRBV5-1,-,CASSRRRAEAFF,TGCGCCAGCAGCCGGAGACGGGCTGAAGCTTTCTTT
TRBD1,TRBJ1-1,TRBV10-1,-,CASSERTGVNTEAFF,TGCGCCAGCAGTGAGCGGACAGGGGTGAACACTGAAGCTTTCTTT
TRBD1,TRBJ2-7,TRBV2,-,CATLGTGVGNEQYF,TGTGCCACCCTGGGGACAGGGGTAGGCAACGAGCAGTACTTC
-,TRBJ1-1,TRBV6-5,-,CASSRQGSEAFF,TGTGCCAGCAGTCGCCAGGGTTCTGAAGCTTTCTTT
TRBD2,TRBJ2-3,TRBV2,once,CASSQLAGDTDTQYF,TGTGCCAGCAGCCAACTAGCGGGAGACACAGATACGCAGTATTTT
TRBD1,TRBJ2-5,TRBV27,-,CASSFPLGGQQETQYF,TGTGCCAGCAGTTTCCCCTTAGGGGGACAGCAAGAGACCCAGTACTTC
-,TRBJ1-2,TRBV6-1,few,CASRAINYTNYGYTF,TGTGCCAGCAGGGCAATAAACTATACTAACTATGGCTACACCTTC
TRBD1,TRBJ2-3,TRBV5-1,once,CASSWDRGRGDTQYF,TGCGCCAGCAGCTGGGACAGGGGGCGTGGAGATACGCAGTATTTT
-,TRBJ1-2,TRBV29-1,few,CSVARVYGYTF,TGCAGCGTCGCCAGGGTCTATGGCTACACCTTC
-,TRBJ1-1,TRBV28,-,CASSLQAEPTEAFF,TGTGCCAGCAGTTTACAGGCCGAGCCCACTGAAGCTTTCTTT
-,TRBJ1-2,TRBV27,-,CASSFRDIYGYTF,TGTGCCAGCAGTTTCAGGGACATCTATGGCTACACCTTC
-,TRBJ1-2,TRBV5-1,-,CASSLYRSGYTF,TGCGCCAGCAGCTTGTACAGGAGTGGCTACACCTTC
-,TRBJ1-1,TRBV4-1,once,CASSPRGGSKTRNTEAFF,TGCGCCAGCAGCCCGAGGGGGGGGAGCAAAACGCGGAACACTGAAGCTTTCTTT
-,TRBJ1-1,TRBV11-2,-,CASSSNLQGNTEAFF,TGTGCCAGCAGCTCAAACCTACAGGGGAACACTGAAGCTTTCTTT
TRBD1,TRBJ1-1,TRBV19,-,CASTRRRQGERSEAFF,TGTGCCAGTACCCGCCGCCGACAGGGAGAAAGGTCTGAAGCTTTCTTT
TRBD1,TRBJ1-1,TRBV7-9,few,CASRGGTANTEAFF,TGTGCCAGCAGGGGCGGGACAGCCAACACTGAAGCTTTCTTT
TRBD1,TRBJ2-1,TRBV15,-,CATSRDGGGTGFDNEQFF,TGTGCCACCAGCAGAGATGGGGGTGGGACAGGGTTCGACAATGAGCAGTTCTTC
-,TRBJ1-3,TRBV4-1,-,CASSQGPTRGNTIYF,TGCGCCAGCAGCCAAGGGCCCACTAGAGGAAACACCATATATTTT
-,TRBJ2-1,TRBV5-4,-,CASSRGGTKGPGSYNEQFF,TGTGCCAGCAGCCGAGGCGGGACCAAAGGGCCGGGCTCCTACAATGAGCAGTTCTTC
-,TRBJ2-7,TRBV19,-,CASSIGREREQSSYEQYF,TGTGCCAGTAGTATAGGTAGGGAACGGGAACAGAGCTCCTACGAGCAGTACTTC
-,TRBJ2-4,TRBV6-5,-,CASSYGQFGSIQYF,TGTGCCAGCAGTTACGGACAGTTTGGGTCCATTCAGTACTTC
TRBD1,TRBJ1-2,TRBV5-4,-,CASSLGIRTGGEDGTF,TGTGCCAGCAGCTTGGGAATTAGGACAGGGGGCGAAGATGGCACCTTC
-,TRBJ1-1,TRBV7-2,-,CASSFTTEAFF,TGTGCCAGCAGCTTCACTACTGAAGCTTTCTTT
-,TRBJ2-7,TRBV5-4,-,CASSITGSQRGYEQYF,TGTGCCAGCAGCATTACCGGGTCCCAGAGAGGCTACGAGCAGTACTTC
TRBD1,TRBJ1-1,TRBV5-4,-,CASSRGQTNTEAFF,TGTGCCAGCAGCAGGGGACAGACGAACACTGAAGCTTTCTTT
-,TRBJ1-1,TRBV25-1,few,CASSGSEVPPNTEAFF,TGTGCCAGCAGTGGTTCGGAGGTCCCCCCGAACACTGAAGCTTTCTTT
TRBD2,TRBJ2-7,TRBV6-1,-,CASSDGTRYTYEQYF,TGTGCCAGCAGTGACGGGACTAGATATACCTACGAGCAGTACTTC
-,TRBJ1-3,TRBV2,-,CASSPQGRHPSGNTIYF,TGTGCCAGCAGCCCCCAAGGGAGACACCCCTCTGGAAACACCATATATTTT
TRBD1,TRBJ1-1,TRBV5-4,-,CASSQGQTNTEAFF,TGTGCCAGCAGCCAGGGACAGACGAACACTGAAGCTTTCTTT
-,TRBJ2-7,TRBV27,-,CASSSGTIPSYEQYF,TGTGCCAGCAGTTCCGGGACAATTCCGTCCTACGAGCAGTACTTC
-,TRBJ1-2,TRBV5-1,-,CASSSTRGGRYGYTF,TGCGCCAGCAGCTCAACGAGGGGGGGAAGATATGGCTACACCTTC
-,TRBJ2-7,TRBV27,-,CASRGQGIYEQYF,TGTGCCAGCAGGGGGCAGGGGATCTACGAGCAGTACTTC
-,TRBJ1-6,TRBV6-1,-,CASSEGLSTYNSPLHF,TGTGCCAGCAGTGAGGGCCTAAGTACCTATAATTCACCCCTCCACTTT
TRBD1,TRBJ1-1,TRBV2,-,CASTKTGESPEAFF,TGTGCCAGCACCAAGACAGGGGAGAGCCCTGAAGCTTTCTTT
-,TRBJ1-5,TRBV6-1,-,CASSEGIEGNQPQHF,TGTGCCAGCAGTGAAGGGATAGAGGGCAATCAGCCCCAGCATTTT
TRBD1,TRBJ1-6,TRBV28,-,CASSPRRTGIDSPLHF,TGTGCCAGCAGCCCCCGCCGGACAGGGATCGATTCACCCCTCCACTTT
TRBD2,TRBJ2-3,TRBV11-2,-,CASSPGLASTDTQYF,TGTGCCAGCAGCCCTGGACTAGCGAGCACAGATACGCAGTATTTT
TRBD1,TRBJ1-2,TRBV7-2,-,CASSQNDRGQVYGYTF,TGTGCCAGCAGCCAGAACGACAGGGGGCAGGTCTATGGCTACACCTTC
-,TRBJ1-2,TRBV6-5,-,CASSPLQGFNAGYTF,TGTGCCAGCAGTCCCCTGCAGGGATTTAATGCTGGCTACACCTTC
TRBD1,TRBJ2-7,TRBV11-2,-,CASSLDRADRGTYEQYF,TGTGCCAGCAGCTTAGATCGGGCGGACAGGGGAACCTACGAGCAGTACTTC
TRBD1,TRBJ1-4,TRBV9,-,CASSPKGVQGDEKLFF,TGTGCCAGCAGCCCAAAGGGGGTCCAGGGGGATGAAAAACTGTTTTTT
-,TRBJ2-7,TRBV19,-,CASSMVASELTAPSYEQYF,TGTGCCAGTAGCATGGTGGCTAGCGAATTAACCGCCCCCTCCTACGAGCAGTACTTC
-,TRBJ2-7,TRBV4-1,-,CASSLKQGISYEQYF,TGCGCCAGCAGCCTAAAGCAGGGTATCTCCTACGAGCAGTACTTC
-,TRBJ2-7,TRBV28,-,CASSLCGDRGGSYEQYF,TGTGCCAGCAGTTTATGCGGCGACAGGGGAGGGTCCTACGAGCAGTACTTC
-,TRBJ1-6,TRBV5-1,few,CASSLVGSHNSPLHF,TGCGCCAGCAGCTTGGTCGGGAGTCATAATTCACCCCTCCACTTT
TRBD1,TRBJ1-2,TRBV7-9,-,CASSLGQGHYGYTF,TGTGCCAGCAGCTTAGGACAGGGTCACTATGGCTACACCTTC
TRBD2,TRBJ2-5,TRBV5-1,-,CASSLANPGGGKVWQETQYF,TGCGCCAGCAGCTTGGCCAACCCCGGCGGGGGAAAAGTGTGGCAAGAGACCCAGTACTTC
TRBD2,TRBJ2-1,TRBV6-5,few,CASSPTSGGGNEQFF,TGTGCCAGCAGCCCGACTAGCGGGGGGGGGAATGAGCAGTTCTTC
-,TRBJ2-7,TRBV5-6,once,CASSSEGGYEQYF,TGTGCCAGCAGCTCAGAAGGGGGCTACGAGCAGTACTTC
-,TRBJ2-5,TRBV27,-,CASSHSSSRETQYF,TGTGCCAGCAGTCACAGTTCGAGCCGAGAGACCCAGTACTTC